The 27 T cell receptor beta chains reported below all come from one sample, sequenced in a study of immune evolution from preneoplasia to lung adenocarcinoma. Sequenced by immunoSEQ multiplex PCR; TCRdb stores in-frame clones only, minus some. Among about 9,600 clones, around three quarters were seen once, and the ten largest hold 4.8%. The sample taken for sequencing was FFPE minimally invasive lung adenocarcinoma tissue. The receptors come from a person aged 70 to 79 with lung adenocarcinoma.

CDR3 coding DNA: TGTGCCAGCAGTTCCAGACGAAGAGGGCTTATAACCTCTAACTATGGCTACACCTTC. Encoded protein: CASSSRRRGLITSNYGYTF. The chain couples TRBV27 to TRBJ1-2; D remains ambiguous. The CDR3 length is 19 residues. Germline assignment: CDR1 MNHEY and CDR2 SMNVEV (reference sequence). V was clipped by 4 bases and J by 0 bases, with 24 bases between them.

The chain carries TRBV19 and TRBJ1-4, with D possibly matching TRBD1 (6 bases). CDR1 and CDR2 from the germline V gene are LNHDA and SQIVND (reference sequence). The germline V and J ends were trimmed by 5 bases and 5 bases, with 15 bases remaining between them. CDR3 length: 15 amino acids. For the CDR3, the DNA is TGTGCCAGTAGTCCCCATCAGGGGAGGAATGAAAAACTGTTTTTT. This gives the protein CASSPHQGRNEKLFF.

The J gene is TRBJ1-1, the V gene TRBV5-6; D remains unclear. CDR3 length: 14 residues. V lost 4 bases and J lost 2, with 12 bases in between. CDR1 and CDR2 from the germline V gene are SGHDT and YYEEEE. CDR3 in DNA: TGTGCCAGCAGCCCCCAGATGATTAACACTGAAGCTTTCTTT. Protein: CASSPQMINTEAFF.

The V and J genes are TRBV9 and TRBJ2-3; D is uncertain. V gave up 0 bases and J gave up 1 base, with 6 bases separating them. The CDR3 is made up of 14 amino acids. CDR1 SGDLS and CDR2 YYNGEE come from the germline V gene. This CDR3 is CASSVGPGTDTQYF. DNA of the CDR3: TGTGCCAGCAGCGTAGGTCCAGGCACAGATACGCAGTATTTT.

The chain joins TRBV28 to TRBJ2-7; tentative D call: TRBD1 (5 bases). Between the trimmed V and J ends, which lost 3 bases and 6 bases, there was a span of 6 bases. Germline values: CDR1 MDHEN, CDR2 SYDVKM. CDR3 size: 11 residues. In nucleotides, the CDR3 is TGTGCCAGCAGTTTCCAGGGCGAGCAGTACTTC. This translates into CASSFQGEQYF. Based on the CDR3 plus reference TRBV28 and TRBJ2-7, the full variable domain is DVKVTQSSRYLVKRTGEKVFLECVQDMDHENMFWYRQDPGLGLRLIYFSYDVKMKEKGDIPEGYSVSREKKERFSLILESASTNQTSMYLCASSFQGEQYFGPGTRLTVT.

The CDR3: CASSYRTDGEQYF. The CDR3 coding sequence is TGTGCCAGCAGCTATCGCACCGACGGCGAGCAGTACTTC. This sequence joins TRBV6-6 and TRBJ2-7, with D unresolved. Trimming shortened V by 6 bases and J by 6 bases, and 15 bases separated the two germline ends. CDR1 and CDR2 from the germline V gene are MNHNY and SVGAGI (reference sequence). The CDR3 length is 13 residues.

There are a few counts of this clone. The chain joins TRBV6-5 to TRBJ1-4; 7 bases fit TRBD1. The CDR3 consists of 16 residues. Germline values: CDR1 MNHEY, CDR2 SVGAGI. The trim removed 0 bases at V and 8 bases at J, leaving 9 bases unmatched. The CDR3 protein is CASSYSTTGKKEKLFF. The CDR3 coding sequence is TGTGCCAGCAGTTACTCCACGACAGGGAAGAAAGAAAAACTGTTTTTT.

A few counts support this clone. CDR3 sequence (DNA): TGTGCCACTAAGGGACGGACAGGGGGCAACGAGCAGTACTTC. This translates into CATKGRTGGNEQYF. This chain links TRBV6-5 with TRBJ2-7; 11 nucleotides align to TRBD1. This CDR3 comprises 14 residues. Germline V lookup: CDR1 MNHEY, CDR2 SVGAGI. V lost 10 bases to trimming and J lost 5 bases; unmatched junction nucleotides: 10.

This chain joins TRBV6-1 and TRBJ1-2; no clear D. The ends were cut back, 5 bases at V and 8 bases at J, with 12 bases in the middle. The CDR3 is 12 residues long. From germline, CDR1 is MNHNS and CDR2 SASEGT. The CDR3 DNA follows: TGTGCCAGCAGTCTCTGGGGAGGAGGCTACACCTTC. Translated: CASSLWGGGYTF.

This clone is large within its sample. V usage is TRBV19 and J usage is TRBJ1-2; no clear D. CDR1 is LNHDA, CDR2 SQIVND, per germline (reference sequence). This CDR3 contains 13 residues. V shed 7 bases and J shed 7 bases, with 16 bases lying between them. The CDR3 coding sequence is TGTGCCAGTACTATGGCGGGAGCAGTTGGCTACACCTTC. Translation: CASTMAGAVGYTF.

The CDR3 here is CAIALSGGSFPGELFF. The CDR3 DNA reads as TGTGCCATCGCATTAAGTGGCGGGAGTTTCCCCGGGGAGCTGTTTTTT. The chain combines TRBV10-3 with TRBJ2-2, with TRBD2 identical over 7 bases. The CDR3 spans 16 residues. CDR1 is ENHRY, CDR2 SYGVKD, per germline. Trimming at V came to 8 bases and at J to 6 bases, leaving 15 bases not matched to a gene.

This clone was counted a single time. The rearrangement links TRBV10-2 to TRBJ1-2; D is ambiguous. The germline V gene has CDR1 WSHSY and CDR2 SAAADI. The CDR3 contains 13 residues. Deletions cut 4 bases from V and 4 bases from J, with 10 bases between. Here the CDR3 reads CASSGTPLYGYTF. CDR3 coding DNA: TGCGCCAGCAGTGGGACCCCGCTCTATGGCTACACCTTC.

This chain joins TRBV19 and TRBJ1-4; D is uncertain. V shed 8 bases and J shed 9 bases, with 13 bases lying between them. This CDR3 has 12 residues. CDR1 and CDR2 from the germline V gene are LNHDA and SQIVND (reference sequence). CDR3 coding DNA: TGTGCCAGTGAGGACGGTTTGCAAAAACTGTTTTTT. Protein: CASEDGLQKLFF.

The chain joins TRBV18 to TRBJ1-1; D gene ambiguous. Germline CDR1 reads KGHSH; CDR2 reads LQKENI. CDR3 size: 13 residues. The ends were cut back, 5 bases at V and 1 base at J, with 8 bases in the middle. The CDR3 is CASSLQENTEAFF. In DNA form, the CDR3 reads TGTGCCAGCTCATTGCAGGAGAACACTGAAGCTTTCTTT.

This clone appeared a single time. The chain recombines TRBV4-3 with TRBJ2-6, with 10 bases fitting TRBD2. The J segment lost 2 bases and the V segment lost 2 bases, leaving 0 bases of the junction unmatched. Germline assignment: CDR1 LGHNA and CDR2 YSLEER. This CDR3 has 16 residues. The CDR3 bases are TGCGCCAGCAGCCAAACTAGCGGGACTGGGGCCAACGTCCTGACTTTC. It is translated as CASSQTSGTGANVLTF.

The CDR3 region has the DNA TGCGCCAGCAGCCCTCCGACTGTGGGGGAGCAGTTCTTC. It translates to CASSPPTVGEQFF. The V gene is TRBV5-1, the J gene TRBJ2-1, with D uncertain. There are 13 residues in the CDR3. Per germline, CDR1 SGHRS and CDR2 YFSETQ. Trimming shortened V by 4 bases and J by 10 bases, and 15 bases separated the two germline ends.

The chain has TRBV10-3 and TRBJ2-5, with D tentatively TRBD2 (6 bases). Trimming cost V 4 bases and J 1 base, with 16 bases left between them. This CDR3 is built from 16 residues. Germline V gene data show CDR1 as ENHRY and CDR2 as SYGVKD. CDR3 DNA: TGTGCCATCAGTGGGGGTGGAGGGCACGCCCAAGAGACCCAGTACTTC. Protein sequence: CAISGGGGHAQETQYF.

The chain carries TRBV21-1 and TRBJ1-6; no DNA check was done on the table's D call, TRBD1. TRBV21-1 is classified as a pseudogene. This CDR3 is 19 amino acids long. CDR3 amino acids: CASSKWTGTVGHHNSPLHF. The CDR3 nucleotides are TGTGCCAGCAGCAAGTGGACAGGGACAGTAGGCCACCATAATTCACCCCTCCACTTT.

V gene TRBV2 combines with J gene TRBJ2-3; 12 bases match TRBD1. Germline-derived CDR1 and CDR2 are SNHLY and FYNNEI. The CDR3 consists of 15 residues. V lost 6 bases, J lost 4 bases, and 5 bases stayed unmatched. CDR3 in amino acids: CASSYGTGGPDTQYF. Here the CDR3 DNA reads TGTGCCAGCAGCTACGGGACAGGGGGCCCAGATACGCAGTATTTT.

This clone was detected once. The chain combines TRBV6-6 with TRBJ2-1, with unresolved D. The CDR3 has 15 residues. The germline gives CDR1 MNHNY, CDR2 SVGAGI (reference sequence). V lost 2 bases to trimming and J lost 3 bases, with 11 bases between them. The CDR3 is CASSYPARNYNEQFF. The DNA of the CDR3 is TGTGCCAGCAGTTACCCCGCCAGGAACTACAATGAGCAGTTCTTC.

The chain couples TRBV9 to TRBJ1-1; D gene unclear. Germline CDR1 SGDLS, CDR2 YYNGEE. V was trimmed by 1 base and J by 3 bases, leaving 10 bases between them. The CDR3 is 14 residues long. CDR3 sequence reads: CASSVRRVDTEAFF. The CDR3 coding sequence is TGTGCCAGCAGCGTAAGACGCGTGGACACTGAAGCTTTCTTT.

The chain has TRBV5-5 and TRBJ2-4; tentatively, D is TRBD1 (7 bases). Germline values: CDR1 SGHKS, CDR2 YYEKEE (reference sequence). This CDR3 is built from 15 residues. V lost 2 bases and J 3 bases, leaving 12 bases between the germline ends. The CDR3 loop reads CASSFPGGGKNIQYF. CDR3 DNA sequence: TGTGCCAGCAGCTTCCCAGGGGGAGGCAAAAACATTCAGTACTTC.

The CDR3: CATSRLGYIEGNQPQHF. CDR3 nucleotides: TGTGCCACCAGCAGATTGGGGTACATAGAGGGCAATCAGCCCCAGCATTTT. V and J are TRBV15 and TRBJ1-5; D is unresolved. This CDR3 comprises 17 residues. V shed 2 bases and J shed 2 bases, with 16 bases lying between them. CDR1 is LNHNV, CDR2 YYDKDF, per germline (reference sequence).

This clone was seen only once. Here the CDR3 DNA reads TGTGCCAGCACTGGGGGCGCGAACACCGGGGAGCTGTTTTTT. Translated, it gives CASTGGANTGELFF. The chain carries TRBV25-1 and TRBJ2-2, with D tentatively TRBD1 (6 bases). Trimming took off 7 bases at V and 0 bases at J, with 9 bases between the two ends. The CDR3 is 14 residues long. CDR1 and CDR2 (germline): MGHDK, SYGVNS. The full variable domain, its missing parts supplied by reference TRBV25-1 and TRBJ2-2, is EADIYQTPRYLVIGTGKKITLECSQTMGHDKMYWYQQDPGMELHLIHYSYGVNSTEKGDLSSESTVSRIRTEHFPLTLESARPSHTSQYLCASTGGANTGELFFGEGSRLTVL.

The rearrangement uses TRBV15 and TRBJ2-2; 8 nucleotides line up with TRBD2. The CDR3 spans 18 residues. Per germline, CDR1 LNHNV and CDR2 YYDKDF (reference sequence). The V and J ends lost 0 bases and 3 bases, in that order; junction bases with no gene match: 9. CDR3 region: CATSRDDSSGYYTGELFF. Written as DNA, the CDR3 is TGTGCCACCAGCAGAGACGATTCTAGCGGGTATTACACCGGGGAGCTGTTTTTT. Full variable domain (missing parts from reference TRBV15 and TRBJ2-2): DAMVIQNPRYQVTQFGKPVTLSCSQTLNHNVMYWYQQKSSQAPKLLFHYYDKDFNNEADTPDNFQSRRPNTSFCFLDIRSPGLGDTAMYLCATSRDDSSGYYTGELFFGEGSRLTVL.

The CDR3 DNA follows: TGTGCCAGCACCCAACAGGGGACGACAGATACGCAGTATTTT. Translation gives CASTQQGTTDTQYF. This sequence joins TRBV28 and TRBJ2-3; 7 positions agree with TRBD1. This CDR3 is built from 14 residues. The germline V gene encodes CDR1 MDHEN and CDR2 SYDVKM. V trimming: 7 bases; J trimming: 3 bases; junction bases outside the gene matches: 7.

Comments on this clone: One end of the junction varies from germline; a read error may be responsible. The CDR3 DNA is TGTGCCAGCAGATTAGGTGGTAGCTTCTCTGGAAACACCATATATTTT. This codes for CASRLGGSFSGNTIYF. The gene calls are TRBV7-2 and TRBJ1-3; D not resolved. The CDR3 is 16 amino acids. The germline CDR1 and CDR2 sequences are SGHTA and FQGNSA.